The 13 T cell receptor beta chains presented below share a single source sample, sequenced in a study of graft-versus-host responses after intestinal transplantation (dated by TCRdb to about 2021). The library was obtained by the immunoSEQ multiplex PCR assay. TCRdb mirrors the immuneACCESS table, restricted to in-frame sequences. Some clones are absent from its copies; in checked studies, under half trace to an unresolved V gene, and the reason for the others is unknown. The sample table holds about 20,000 clones, of which around nine tenths were seen once. The ten largest clones capture roughly 10% of the sample. This material consisted of PBMCs, taken approximately 240 days after intestinal transplant. The source is a human patient who received an intestinal transplant, so some T cells may come from the graft donor.

This chain joins TRBV2 and TRBJ2-1; D might be TRBD1 (5 bases). V gave up 10 bases and J gave up 7 bases, with 14 bases separating them. CDR3 size: 12 residues. CDR1 is SNHLY, CDR2 FYNNEI, per germline. The CDR3 protein is CAKTIRANEQFF. CDR3 coding DNA: TGTGCCAAAACCATCAGGGCAAATGAGCAGTTCTTC. The whole variable domain, filled in from reference TRBV2 and TRBJ2-1, reads EPEVTQTPSHQVTQMGQEVILRCVPISNHLYFYWYRQILGQKVEFLVSFYNNEISEKSEIFDDQFSVERPDGSNFTLKIRSTKLEDSAMYFCAKTIRANEQFFGPGTRLTVL.

The CDR3 is CASSVAGGRREQYF. For the CDR3, the DNA is TGTGCCAGCAGCGTAGCTGGGGGCAGGAGGGAGCAGTACTTC. The V call is TRBV9, the J call TRBJ2-7, with TRBD1 as a possible D gene (6 bases). Per germline, CDR1 SGDLS and CDR2 YYNGEE. Trimming removed 0 bases from V and 7 bases from J, with 14 bases in between. The CDR3 is 14 amino acids.

The rearrangement uses TRBV5-6 and TRBJ2-1, with 9 bases fitting TRBD1. Germline CDR1 reads SGHDT; CDR2 reads YYEEEE. The CDR3 extends over 16 amino acids. The V and J ends lost 4 bases and 4 bases, in that order; junction bases with no gene match: 9. The CDR3 sequence is CASSGPQGAGYNEQFF. The CDR3 DNA follows: TGTGCCAGCAGCGGACCACAGGGGGCGGGGTACAATGAGCAGTTCTTC.

J is TRBJ2-2 and V is TRBV30, with D perhaps matching TRBD1 (5 bases). The ends were cut back, 1 base at V and 6 bases at J, with 9 bases in the middle. The germline gives CDR1 GTSNPN, CDR2 SVGIG (reference sequence). The CDR3 runs to 13 residues. The CDR3 protein is CAWSARGAGELFF. CDR3 coding DNA: TGTGCCTGGAGTGCAAGGGGCGCCGGGGAGCTGTTTTTT.

The J gene is TRBJ1-1, the V gene TRBV30, with TRBD1 matching 9 bases. Germline V gene lookup returns CDR1 GTSNPN and CDR2 SVGIG (reference sequence). V shed 4 bases, J shed 3 bases, and the junction held 6 bases outside the gene matches. The CDR3 covers 14 residues. The CDR3 DNA follows: TGTGCCTGGAAGGGGACAGGGAGGGACACTGAAGCTTTCTTT. This translates into CAWKGTGRDTEAFF.

The gene calls are TRBV10-3 and TRBJ2-7; possible D gene TRBD2, 6 bases. V lost 10 bases to trimming and J lost 5 bases, with 15 bases between them. Germline-derived CDR1 and CDR2 are ENHRY and SYGVKD. CDR3 length equals 12 residues. The CDR3 DNA follows: TGTGCCAGTACAAGGGGCGGGGACGAGCAGTACTTC. This translates into CASTRGGDEQYF.

J is TRBJ2-7 and V is TRBV19; 8 bases map to TRBD2. V was pared by 3 bases and J by 4 bases, with 5 bases of the junction left unmatched. This CDR3 is 14 amino acids long. Germline CDR1 LNHDA, CDR2 SQIVND (reference sequence). The CDR3 protein is CASSISASGYEQYF. As DNA, the CDR3 is TGTGCCAGTAGTATTTCGGCTAGCGGGTACGAGCAGTACTTC. Variable domain in full (rest from reference TRBV19 and TRBJ2-7): DGGITQSPKYLFRKEGQNVTLSCEQNLNHDAMYWYRQDPGQGLRLIYYSQIVNDFQKGDIAEGYSVSREKKESFPLTVTSAQKNPTAFYLCASSISASGYEQYFGPGTRLTVT.

The V and J genes are TRBV29-1 and TRBJ1-3; D gene ambiguous. Germline lookup yields CDR1 SQVTM and CDR2 ANQGSEA. With 0 bases removed from V and 8 bases from J, the gap between germline ends came to 8 bases. This CDR3 is built from 12 residues. The CDR3 sequence: CSVEDLRDTIYF. The CDR3 coding sequence is TGCAGCGTTGAAGATCTTCGGGACACCATATATTTT.

The chain joins TRBV9 to TRBJ2-2, with D possibly TRBD1 on 6 matching bases. The germline gives CDR1 SGDLS, CDR2 YYNGEE. V gave up 3 bases and J gave up 7 bases, with 16 bases separating them. The CDR3 covers 15 residues. The CDR3 nucleotides read TGTGCCAGCAGCGCCTGGACAGCCTTGGGCGGGGAGCTGTTTTTT. Residues: CASSAWTALGGELFF.

The chain has TRBV7-8 and TRBJ2-6; D gene uncertain. The V end lost 3 bases, the J end lost 4 bases, and 7 bases lay between the germline ends. This CDR3 contains 14 residues. CDR1 SGHVS and CDR2 FQNEAQ come from the germline V gene. This CDR3 is CASSLNAGANVLTF. Here the CDR3 DNA reads TGTGCCAGCAGCTTGAACGCGGGGGCCAACGTCCTGACTTTC.

This CDR3 reads CASTAGGPNEQFF. CDR3 in DNA: TGCGCCAGCACTGCGGGGGGGCCTAATGAGCAGTTCTTC. This sequence joins TRBV10-2 and TRBJ2-1; 9 positions agree with TRBD2. V lost 7 bases and J lost 7; bases outside the gene matches: 5. The CDR3 runs to 13 residues. In germline, CDR1 is WSHSY, CDR2 SAAADI.

The genes are TRBV7-2 and TRBJ2-1, with D perhaps matching TRBD1 or TRBD2 (5 bases each). The CDR3 is 17 amino acids. Trimming took 5 bases from V and 3 from J, leaving 20 bases between them. Germline CDR1 reads SGHTA; CDR2 reads FQGNSA. This CDR3 is CASSPRPWDAIYNEQFF. In nucleotides, the CDR3 is TGTGCCAGCAGCCCCCGACCCTGGGACGCTATCTACAATGAGCAGTTCTTC.

Comments on this clone: The sample has other DNA sequences that encode this CDR3 too. The chain links TRBV5-1 to TRBJ2-1; TRBD2 matches at 10 bases. Germline CDR1 and CDR2: SGHRS and YFSETQ. The CDR3 has 15 residues. Trimming removed 4 bases from V and 5 bases from J; junction bases left unmatched: 6. The chain's CDR3 is CASSLAGTSDNEQFF. The CDR3 DNA reads TGCGCCAGCAGCCTCGCCGGGACTAGCGACAATGAGCAGTTCTTC. Complete variable domain (other parts from reference TRBV5-1 and TRBJ2-1): KAGVTQTPRYLIKTRGQQVTLSCSPISGHRSVSWYQQTPGQGLQFLFEYFSETQRNKGNFPGRFSGRQFSNSRSEMNVSTLELGDSALYLCASSLAGTSDNEQFFGPGTRLTVL.